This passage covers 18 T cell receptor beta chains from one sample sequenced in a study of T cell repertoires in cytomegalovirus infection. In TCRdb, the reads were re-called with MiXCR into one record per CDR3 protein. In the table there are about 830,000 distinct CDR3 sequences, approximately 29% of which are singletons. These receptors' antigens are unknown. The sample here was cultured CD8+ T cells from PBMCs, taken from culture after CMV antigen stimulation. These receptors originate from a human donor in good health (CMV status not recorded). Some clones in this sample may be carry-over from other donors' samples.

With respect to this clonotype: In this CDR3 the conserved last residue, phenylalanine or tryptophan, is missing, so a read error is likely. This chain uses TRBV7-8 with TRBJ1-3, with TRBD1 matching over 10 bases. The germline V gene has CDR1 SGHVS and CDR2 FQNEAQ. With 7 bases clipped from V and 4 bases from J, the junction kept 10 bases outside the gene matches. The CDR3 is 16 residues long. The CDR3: CASKPGTGVTGNTIYL. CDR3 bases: TGTGCCAGCAAACCGGGGACAGGGGTGACAGGAAACACCATATATCTT.

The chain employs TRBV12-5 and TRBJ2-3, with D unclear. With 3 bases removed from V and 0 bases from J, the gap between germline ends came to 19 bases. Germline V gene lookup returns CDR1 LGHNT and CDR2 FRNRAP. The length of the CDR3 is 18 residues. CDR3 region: CASGFNFDGGLSTDTQYF. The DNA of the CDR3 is TGTGCTAGTGGTTTCAATTTTGACGGCGGCCTTAGCACAGATACGCAGTATTTT.

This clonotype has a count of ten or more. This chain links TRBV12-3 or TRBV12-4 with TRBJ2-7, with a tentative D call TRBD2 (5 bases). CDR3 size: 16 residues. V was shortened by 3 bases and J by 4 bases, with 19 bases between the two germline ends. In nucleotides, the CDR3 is TGTGCCAGCAGTTTTGGAACAGAAAGGGAGTCTTACGAGCAGTACGTC. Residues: CASSFGTERESYEQYV.

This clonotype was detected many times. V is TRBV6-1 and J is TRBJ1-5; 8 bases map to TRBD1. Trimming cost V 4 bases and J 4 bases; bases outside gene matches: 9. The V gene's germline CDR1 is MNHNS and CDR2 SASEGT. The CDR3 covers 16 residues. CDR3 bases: TGTGCCAGCAGTGGGGGACCGACAGGGGATAATCAGCCCCAGCATTTT. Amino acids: CASSGGPTGDNQPQHF.

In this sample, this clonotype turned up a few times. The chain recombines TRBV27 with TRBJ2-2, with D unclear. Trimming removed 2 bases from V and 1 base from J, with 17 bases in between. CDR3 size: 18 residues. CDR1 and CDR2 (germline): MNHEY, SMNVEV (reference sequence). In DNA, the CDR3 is TGTGCCAGCAGTTTAGCATTGGCACGATTCTTGAACACCGGGGAGCTGTTTTTT. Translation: CASSLALARFLNTGELFF.

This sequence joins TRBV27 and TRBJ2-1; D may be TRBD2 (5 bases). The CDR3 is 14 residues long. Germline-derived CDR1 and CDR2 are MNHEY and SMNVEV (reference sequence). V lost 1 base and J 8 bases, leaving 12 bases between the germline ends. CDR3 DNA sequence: TGTGCCAGCAGTTTATACTTTGGACTTGATGAGCAGTTCTTC. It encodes CASSLYFGLDEQFF.

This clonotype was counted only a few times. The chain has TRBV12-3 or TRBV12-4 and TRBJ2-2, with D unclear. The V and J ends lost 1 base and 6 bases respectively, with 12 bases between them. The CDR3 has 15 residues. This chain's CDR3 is CASSLEERMAGELFF. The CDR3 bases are TGTGCCAGCAGTTTAGAGGAGAGGATGGCCGGGGAGCTGTTTTTT.

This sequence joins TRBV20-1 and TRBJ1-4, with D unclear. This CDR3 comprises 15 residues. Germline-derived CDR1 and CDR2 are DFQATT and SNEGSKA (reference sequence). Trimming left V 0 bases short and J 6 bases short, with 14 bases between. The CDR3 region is CSARDGFGRDEKLFF. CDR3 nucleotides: TGCAGTGCTAGAGATGGGTTCGGGAGGGATGAAAAACTGTTTTTT.

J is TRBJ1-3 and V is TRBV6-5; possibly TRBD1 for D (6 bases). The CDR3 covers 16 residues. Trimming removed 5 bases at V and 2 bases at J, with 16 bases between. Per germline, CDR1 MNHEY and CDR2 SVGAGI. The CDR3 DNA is TGTGCCAGCAGTGGAGAATGGACAGAGACTGGAAACACCATATATTTT. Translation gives CASSGEWTETGNTIYF.

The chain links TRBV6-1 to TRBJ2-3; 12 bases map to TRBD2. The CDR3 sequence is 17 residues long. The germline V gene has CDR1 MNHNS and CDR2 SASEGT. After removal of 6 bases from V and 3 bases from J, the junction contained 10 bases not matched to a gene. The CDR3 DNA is TGTGCCAGCAGCGCGACTGAACTAGCGGGGGGTACAGATACGCAGTATTTT. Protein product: CASSATELAGGTDTQYF.

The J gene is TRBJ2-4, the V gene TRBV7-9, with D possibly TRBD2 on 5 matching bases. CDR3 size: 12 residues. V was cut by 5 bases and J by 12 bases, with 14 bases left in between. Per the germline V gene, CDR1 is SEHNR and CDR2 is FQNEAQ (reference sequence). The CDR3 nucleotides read TGTGCCAGCAGCCGCGCTGGCGGGCCTCAGTACTTC. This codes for CASSRAGGPQYF.

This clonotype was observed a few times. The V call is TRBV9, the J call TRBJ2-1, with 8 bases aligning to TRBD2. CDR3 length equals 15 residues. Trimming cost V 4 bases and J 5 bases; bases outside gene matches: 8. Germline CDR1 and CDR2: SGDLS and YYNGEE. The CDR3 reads CASSPGGAANNEQFF. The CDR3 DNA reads TGTGCCAGCAGCCCCGGGGGGGCCGCAAACAATGAGCAGTTCTTC.

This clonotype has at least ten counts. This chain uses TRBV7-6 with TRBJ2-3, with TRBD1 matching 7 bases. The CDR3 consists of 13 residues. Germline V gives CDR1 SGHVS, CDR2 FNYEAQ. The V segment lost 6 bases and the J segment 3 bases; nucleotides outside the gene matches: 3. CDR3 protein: CASSIQGTDTQYF. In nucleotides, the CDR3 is TGTGCCAGCAGTATACAGGGGACAGATACGCAGTATTTT.

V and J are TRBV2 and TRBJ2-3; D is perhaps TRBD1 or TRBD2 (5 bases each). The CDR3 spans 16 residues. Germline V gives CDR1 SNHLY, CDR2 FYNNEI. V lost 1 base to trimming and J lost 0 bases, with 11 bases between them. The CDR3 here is CASSEDTWDSTDTQYF. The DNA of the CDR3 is TGTGCCAGCAGTGAAGACACCTGGGACAGCACAGATACGCAGTATTTT. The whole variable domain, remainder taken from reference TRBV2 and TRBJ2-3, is EPEVTQTPSHQVTQMGQEVILRCVPISNHLYFYWYRQILGQKVEFLVSFYNNEISEKSEIFDDQFSVERPDGSNFTLKIRSTKLEDSAMYFCASSEDTWDSTDTQYFGPGTRLTVL.

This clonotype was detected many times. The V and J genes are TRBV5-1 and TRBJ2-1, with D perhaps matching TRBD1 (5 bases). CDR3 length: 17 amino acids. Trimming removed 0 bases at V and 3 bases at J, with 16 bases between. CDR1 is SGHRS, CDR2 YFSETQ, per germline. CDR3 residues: CASSLEGAGTFYNEQFF. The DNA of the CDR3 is TGCGCCAGCAGCTTGGAAGGGGCTGGAACTTTCTACAATGAGCAGTTCTTC.

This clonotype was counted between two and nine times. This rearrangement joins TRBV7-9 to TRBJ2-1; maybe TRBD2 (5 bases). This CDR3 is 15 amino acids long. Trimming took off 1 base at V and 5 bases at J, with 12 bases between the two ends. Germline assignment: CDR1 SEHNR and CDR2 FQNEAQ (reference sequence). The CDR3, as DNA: TGTGCCAGCAGCTTAGTAGGCGACTATAACAATGAGCAGTTCTTC. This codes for CASSLVGDYNNEQFF.

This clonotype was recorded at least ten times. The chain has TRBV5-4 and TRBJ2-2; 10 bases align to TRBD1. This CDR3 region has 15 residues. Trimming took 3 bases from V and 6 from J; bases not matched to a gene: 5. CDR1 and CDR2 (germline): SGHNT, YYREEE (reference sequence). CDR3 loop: CASSSEGTGAGELFF. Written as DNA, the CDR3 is TGTGCCAGCAGCTCCGAGGGGACAGGGGCCGGGGAGCTGTTTTTT.

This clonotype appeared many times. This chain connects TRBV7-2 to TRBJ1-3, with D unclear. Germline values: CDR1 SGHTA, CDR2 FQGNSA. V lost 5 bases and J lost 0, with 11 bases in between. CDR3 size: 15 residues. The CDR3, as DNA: TGTGCCAGCAGCGACTGGGTCTCCTCTGGAAACACCATATATTTT. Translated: CASSDWVSSGNTIYF.